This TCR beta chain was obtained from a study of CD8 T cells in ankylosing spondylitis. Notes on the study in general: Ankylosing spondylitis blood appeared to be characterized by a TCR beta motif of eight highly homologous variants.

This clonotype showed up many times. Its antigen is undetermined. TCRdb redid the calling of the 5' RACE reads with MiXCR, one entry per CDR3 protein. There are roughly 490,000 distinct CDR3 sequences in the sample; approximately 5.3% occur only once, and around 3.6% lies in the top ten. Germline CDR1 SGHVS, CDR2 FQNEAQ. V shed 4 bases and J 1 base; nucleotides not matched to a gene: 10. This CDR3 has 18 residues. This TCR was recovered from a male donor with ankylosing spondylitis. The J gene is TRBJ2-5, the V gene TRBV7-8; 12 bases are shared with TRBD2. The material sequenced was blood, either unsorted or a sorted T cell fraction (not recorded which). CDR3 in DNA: TGTGCCAGCAGCTCCCACTCGACTAGCGGGGGAAGCCAAGAGACCCAGTACTTC. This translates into CASSSHSTSGGSQETQYF. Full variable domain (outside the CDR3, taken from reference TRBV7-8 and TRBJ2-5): GAGVSQSPRYKVAKRGQDVALRCDPISGHVSLFWYQQALGQGPEFLTYFQNEAQLDKSGLPSDRFFAERPEGSVSTLKIQRTQQEDSAVYLCASSSHSTSGGSQETQYFGPGTRLLVL.